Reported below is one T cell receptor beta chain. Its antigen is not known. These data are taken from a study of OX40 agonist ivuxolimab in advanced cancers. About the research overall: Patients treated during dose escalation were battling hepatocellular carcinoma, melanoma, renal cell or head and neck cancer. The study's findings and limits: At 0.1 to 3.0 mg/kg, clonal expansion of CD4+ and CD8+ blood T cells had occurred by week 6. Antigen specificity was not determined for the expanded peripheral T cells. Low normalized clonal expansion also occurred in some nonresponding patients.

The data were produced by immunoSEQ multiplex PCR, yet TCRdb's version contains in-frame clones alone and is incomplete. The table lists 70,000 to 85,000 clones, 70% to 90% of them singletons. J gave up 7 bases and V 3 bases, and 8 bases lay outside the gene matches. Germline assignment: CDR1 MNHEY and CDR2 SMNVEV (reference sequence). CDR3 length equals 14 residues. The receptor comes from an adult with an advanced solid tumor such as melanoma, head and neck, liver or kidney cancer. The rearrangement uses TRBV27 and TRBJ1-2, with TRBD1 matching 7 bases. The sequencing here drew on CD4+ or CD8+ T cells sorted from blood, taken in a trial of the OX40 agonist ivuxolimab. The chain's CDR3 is CASSFLRGAVGYTF. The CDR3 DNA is TGTGCCAGCAGTTTTCTCAGGGGGGCGGTTGGCTACACCTTC.